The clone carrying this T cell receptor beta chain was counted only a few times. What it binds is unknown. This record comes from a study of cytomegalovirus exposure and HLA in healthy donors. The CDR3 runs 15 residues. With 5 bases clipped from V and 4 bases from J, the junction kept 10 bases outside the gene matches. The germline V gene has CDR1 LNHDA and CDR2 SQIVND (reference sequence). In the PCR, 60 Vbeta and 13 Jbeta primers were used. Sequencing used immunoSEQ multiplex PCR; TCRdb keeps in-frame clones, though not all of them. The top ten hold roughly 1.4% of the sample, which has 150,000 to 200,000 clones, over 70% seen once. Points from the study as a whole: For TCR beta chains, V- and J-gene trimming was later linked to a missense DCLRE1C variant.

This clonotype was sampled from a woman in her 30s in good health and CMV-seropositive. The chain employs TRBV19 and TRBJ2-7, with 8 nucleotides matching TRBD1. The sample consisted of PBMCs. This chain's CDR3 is CASSAGQGATYEQYF. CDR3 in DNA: TGTGCCAGTAGTGCGGGGCAGGGGGCTACTTACGAGCAGTACTTC. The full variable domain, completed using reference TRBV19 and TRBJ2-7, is DGGITQSPKYLFRKEGQNVTLSCEQNLNHDAMYWYRQDPGQGLRLIYYSQIVNDFQKGDIAEGYSVSREKKESFPLTVTSAQKNPTAFYLCASSAGQGATYEQYFGPGTRLTVT.